What follows are 18 T cell receptor beta chains derived from one specimen sequenced in a study of molecular identifiers for immune sequencing clone quantification. TCRdb analysed the PCR reads with MiXCR anew, one entry per CDR3 protein. The table has about 97,000 distinct CDR3 sequences, 20% to 25% seen once. The sequencing input was naive CD8+ T cells from blood, with Jurkat cell RNA spiked in. Regarding subset: FACS-sorted CD8+CD4-CCR7+CD45RA+ naive T cells. These receptors originate from a human donor in good health. Some libraries in this study had Jurkat cell RNA spiked in.

Many counts were recorded for this clonotype. The genes are TRBV3-1 and TRBJ2-3, with 14 bases matching TRBD2. Unmatched junction bases numbered 3, after V lost 4 bases and J lost 0 bases. This CDR3 comprises 17 residues. Germline V gene sequence: CDR1 LGHDT, CDR2 YNNKEL (reference sequence). CDR3 residues: CASSPGLAGGSTDTQYF. CDR3 sequence (DNA): TGTGCCAGCAGCCCAGGACTAGCGGGGGGCAGCACAGATACGCAGTATTTT.

The table lists this clonotype with many counts. The chain combines TRBV28 with TRBJ1-2; 8 nucleotides agree with TRBD1. The CDR3 has 14 residues. V shed 6 bases and J 5 bases; nucleotides not matched to a gene: 8. Germline loops: CDR1 MDHEN, CDR2 SYDVKM. The CDR3 DNA reads TGTGCCAGCAGCAACGACAGGGGAGGATATGGCTACACCTTC. This codes for CASSNDRGGYGYTF.

With respect to this clonotype: A read error is possible here, since a much larger clone lies one base away. This chain uses TRBV10-3 with TRBJ2-7; possibly TRBD1 for D (6 bases). The CDR3 consists of 14 residues. In germline, CDR1 is ENHRY, CDR2 SYGVKD. The CDR3 here is CAFSETGPSYEQYF. DNA of the CDR3: TGTGCCTTCAGTGAAACAGGGCCCTCCTACGAGCAGTACTTC.

The table lists this clonotype with many counts. The gene calls are TRBV7-9 and TRBJ2-2; D may be TRBD1 (5 bases). The CDR3 runs to 14 residues. In germline, CDR1 is SEHNR, CDR2 FQNEAQ (reference sequence). V was trimmed by 5 bases and J by 6 bases, leaving 13 bases between them. The CDR3 spells CASSPLTDPGELFF. The CDR3 region has the DNA TGTGCCAGCAGCCCTCTGACAGATCCCGGGGAGCTGTTTTTT.

This clonotype was seen many times. This chain connects TRBV7-9 to TRBJ1-1; tentative D call: TRBD1 (6 bases). Trimming cost V 8 bases and J 4 bases, with 14 bases left between them. Germline V lookup: CDR1 SEHNR, CDR2 FQNEAQ (reference sequence). The CDR3 is made up of 13 amino acids. Here the CDR3 reads CASEGGSSTEAFF. CDR3 sequence (DNA): TGTGCCAGCGAAGGGGGTAGTAGCACTGAAGCTTTCTTT.

There are many counts of this clonotype. The V gene is TRBV5-4, the J gene TRBJ2-1; D gene unclear. The V gene's germline CDR1 is SGHNT and CDR2 YYREEE (reference sequence). There are 13 residues in the CDR3. V dropped 3 bases and J dropped 10 bases, with 14 bases sitting between them. For the CDR3, the DNA is TGTGCCAGCAGCTCGCCCCCTTCGCGAGAGCAGTTCTTC. Translation: CASSSPPSREQFF. Complete variable domain (other parts from reference TRBV5-4 and TRBJ2-1): ETGVTQSPTHLIKTRGQQVTLRCSSQSGHNTVSWYQQALGQGPQFIFQYYREEENGRGNFPPRFSGLQFPNYSSELNVNALELDDSALYLCASSSPPSREQFFGPGTRLTVL.

The sample holds many counts of this clonotype. The rearrangement uses TRBV7-3 and TRBJ2-1; D possibly corresponds to TRBD2 (5 bases). The germline CDR1 and CDR2 sequences are SGHTA and FQGTGA. The germline V and J ends were trimmed by 1 base and 1 base, with 11 bases remaining between them. The CDR3 has 16 residues. The chain's CDR3 is CASSLSGSESYNEQFF. The CDR3 DNA sequence: TGTGCCAGCAGCTTAAGTGGTAGCGAATCCTACAATGAGCAGTTCTTC.

This clonotype has a count of ten or more. The chain couples TRBV6-2 or TRBV6-3 to TRBJ2-3, with D unclear. This CDR3 contains 13 residues. Germline V gene sequence: CDR1 MNHEY, CDR2 SVGEGT. Trimming took off 5 bases at V and 8 bases at J, with 14 bases between the two ends. CDR3 DNA sequence: TGTGCCAGCAGTGCTTATCCAGGCGCTACGCAGTATTTT. It encodes CASSAYPGATQYF.

Of note for this clonotype: The junction does not match germline at one end; this may be a read error. This chain connects TRBV4-1 to TRBJ2-1; tentative D call: TRBD1 (6 bases). Germline assignment: CDR1 MGHRA and CDR2 YSYEKL. The CDR3 contains 16 residues. The CDR3 nucleotides are TGCACCAGCAGCCAAGTGCAGGGGCGAGTCCTCAATGAGCAGTTCTTC. Encoded protein: CTSSQVQGRVLNEQFF.

The chain joins TRBV20-1 to TRBJ2-7; D might be TRBD2 (7 bases). The germline gives CDR1 DFQATT, CDR2 SNEGSKA (reference sequence). The CDR3 totals 14 residues. V was pared by 7 bases and J by 2 bases, with 18 bases between. The chain's CDR3 is CSGGGGGGPYEQYF. The CDR3 DNA is TGCAGTGGGGGGGGTGGCGGGGGCCCCTACGAGCAGTACTTC.

About this clonotype itself: A much larger clone is a single base away; this may be a read error. The CDR3: CAISHQVYTEAFF. DNA for the CDR3: TGTGCCATTAGTCATCAGGTTTACACTGAAGCTTTCTTT. The V and J genes are TRBV19 and TRBJ1-1; no firm D call. From germline, CDR1 is LNHDA and CDR2 SQIVND (reference sequence). CDR3 length equals 13 residues.

This clonotype was observed at least ten times. The rearrangement joins TRBV5-5 to TRBJ2-7, with D possibly matching TRBD1 (5 bases). This CDR3 comprises 14 residues. V was cut by 3 bases and J by 1 base, with 11 bases left in between. The V gene's germline CDR1 is SGHKS and CDR2 YYEKEE (reference sequence). In DNA, the CDR3 is TGTGCCAGCAGCTCTACGACAGCGTCCTACGAGCAGTACTTC. Protein sequence: CASSSTTASYEQYF. The whole variable domain, filled in from reference TRBV5-5 and TRBJ2-7, reads DAGVTQSPTHLIKTRGQQVTLRCSPISGHKSVSWYQQVLGQGPQFIFQYYEKEERGRGNFPDRFSARQFPNYSSELNVNALLLGDSALYLCASSSTTASYEQYFGPGTRLTVT.

The CDR3 coding sequence is TGTGCCAGGAGTCGGACAGGGGTCTCCTACGAGCAGTACTTC. This encodes CARSRTGVSYEQYF. This chain links TRBV6-6 with TRBJ2-7, with 9 bases identical to TRBD1. The CDR3 extends over 14 amino acids. CDR1 MNHNY and CDR2 SVGAGI come from the germline V gene (reference sequence). The trim removed 9 bases at V and 0 bases at J, leaving 6 bases unmatched.

This clonotype has a count of ten or more. The chain uses TRBV29-1 and TRBJ2-7; a possible D gene is TRBD1 (6 bases). CDR1 SQVTM and CDR2 ANQGSEA come from the germline V gene. The V end lost 6 bases, the J end lost 5 bases, and 17 bases lay between the germline ends. The CDR3 contains 13 residues. Written as DNA, the CDR3 is TGCAGCGTGGACAGTGGATCATGGAACGAGCAGTACTTC. It translates to CSVDSGSWNEQYF.

This rearrangement joins TRBV5-6 to TRBJ1-4, with 7 bases matching TRBD1. The J segment lost 7 bases and the V segment lost 4 bases, leaving 7 bases of the junction unmatched. This CDR3 spans 14 amino acids. Germline loops: CDR1 SGHDT, CDR2 YYEEEE. The CDR3 nucleotides read TGTGCCAGCAGCCCAGGGGGGGAAGGTGAAAAACTGTTTTTT. This encodes CASSPGGEGEKLFF.

Regarding this clonotype: A much larger clone lies a single base off, so this may be a read error. The chain is built from TRBV6-6 and TRBJ1-1; no clear D gene. The V end lost 2 bases, the J end lost 4 bases, and 8 bases lay between the germline ends. Germline V CDR1 and CDR2: MNHNY, SVGAGI (reference sequence). The CDR3 consists of 13 residues. CDR3 sequence reads: CASSYPIGTEAFF. The CDR3 nucleotides are TGTGCCAGCAGTTACCCCATAGGCACTGAAGCTTTCTTT.

Concerning this clonotype itself: A much larger clone differs from this one at a single base, so this may be a read error. The V call is TRBV20-1, the J call TRBJ2-3, with 9 bases lining up with TRBD2. Germline lookup yields CDR1 DFQATT and CDR2 SNEGSKA (reference sequence). After removal of 2 bases from V and 4 bases from J, the junction contained 16 bases not matched to a gene. The CDR3 loop spans 18 amino acids. The DNA for the CDR3 is TGCAGTGCTAGAAAAAAATCCGGGACTAGCTCGGGCGCAGATACGCAGTATTTT. Its protein is CSARKKSGTSSGADTQYF.

This clonotype was seen at least ten times. CDR3: CASSQGNTGETQYF. The CDR3 DNA reads TGCGCCAGCAGCCAAGGCAATACGGGAGAGACCCAGTACTTC. V usage is TRBV4-1 and J usage is TRBJ2-5; unclear D gene. Trimming pared 1 base from V and 4 bases from J, leaving 10 bases between. This CDR3 contains 14 residues. Looked up from germline, CDR1 is MGHRA and CDR2 is YSYEKL.